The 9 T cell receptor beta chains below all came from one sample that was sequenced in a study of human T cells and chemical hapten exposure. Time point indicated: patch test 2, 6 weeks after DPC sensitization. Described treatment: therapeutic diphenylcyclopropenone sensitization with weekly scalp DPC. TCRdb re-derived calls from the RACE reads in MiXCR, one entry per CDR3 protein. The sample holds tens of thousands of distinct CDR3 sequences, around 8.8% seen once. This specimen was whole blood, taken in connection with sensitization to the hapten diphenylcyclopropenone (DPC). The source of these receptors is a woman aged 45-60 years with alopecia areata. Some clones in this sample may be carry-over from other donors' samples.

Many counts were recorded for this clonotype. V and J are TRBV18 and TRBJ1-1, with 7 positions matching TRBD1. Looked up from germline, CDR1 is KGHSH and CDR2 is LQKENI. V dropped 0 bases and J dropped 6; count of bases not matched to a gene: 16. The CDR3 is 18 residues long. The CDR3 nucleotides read TGTGCCAGCTCACCACCTACAGGGGCCGGGGTCATCCGGGCTGAAGCTTTCTTT. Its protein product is CASSPPTGAGVIRAEAFF.

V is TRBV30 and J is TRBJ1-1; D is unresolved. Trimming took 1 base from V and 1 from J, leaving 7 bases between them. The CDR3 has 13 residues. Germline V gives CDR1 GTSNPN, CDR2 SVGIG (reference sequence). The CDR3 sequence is CAWSDGGNTEAFF. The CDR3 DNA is TGTGCCTGGAGTGATGGAGGGAACACTGAAGCTTTCTTT. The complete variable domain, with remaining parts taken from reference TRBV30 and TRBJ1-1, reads SQTIHQWPATLVQPVGSPLSLECTVEGTSNPNLYWYRQAAGRGLQLLFYSVGIGQISSEVPQNLSASRPQDRQFILSSKKLLLSDSGFYLCAWSDGGNTEAFFGQGTRLTVV.

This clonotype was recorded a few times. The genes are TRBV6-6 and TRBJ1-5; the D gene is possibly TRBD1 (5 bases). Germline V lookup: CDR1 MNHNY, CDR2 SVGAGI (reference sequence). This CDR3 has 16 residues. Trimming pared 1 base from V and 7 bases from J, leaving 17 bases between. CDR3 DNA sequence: TGTGCCAGCAGTTACTATGCTCGAGGGGCAGTACAGCCCCAGCATTTT. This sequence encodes CASSYYARGAVQPQHF.

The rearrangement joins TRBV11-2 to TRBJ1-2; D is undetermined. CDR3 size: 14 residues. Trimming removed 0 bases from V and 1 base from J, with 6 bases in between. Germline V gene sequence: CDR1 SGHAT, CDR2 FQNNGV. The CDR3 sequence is CASSLDNGNYGYTF. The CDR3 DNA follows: TGTGCCAGCAGCTTAGACAACGGTAACTATGGCTACACCTTC.

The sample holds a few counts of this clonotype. The DNA for the CDR3 is TGCAGCGCCACCGGGGGGACTAGCGCCGGGGAGCTGTTTTTT. It yields the protein CSATGGTSAGELFF. This rearrangement joins TRBV29-1 to TRBJ2-2; TRBD2 matches 10 bases. CDR1 SQVTM and CDR2 ANQGSEA come from the germline V gene. Trimming at V came to 7 bases and at J to 6 bases, leaving 8 bases not matched to a gene. The CDR3 consists of 14 residues.

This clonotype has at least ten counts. The CDR3: CASRPGPNTEAFF. The CDR3 bases are TGTGCCAGCAGGCCAGGGCCGAACACTGAAGCTTTCTTT. The chain uses TRBV2 and TRBJ1-1, with a weak D call TRBD1 (5 bases). This CDR3 has 13 amino acids. Per germline, CDR1 SNHLY and CDR2 FYNNEI. V lost 6 bases, J lost 1 base, and 9 bases lay in between.

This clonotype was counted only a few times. CDR3 amino acids: CASSYSGRGRAYGETQYF. In DNA form, the CDR3 reads TGTGCCAGCAGTTACTCGGGAAGGGGAAGAGCTTATGGAGAGACCCAGTACTTC. The gene calls are TRBV6-5 and TRBJ2-5; tentative D call: TRBD1 (5 bases). V was pared by 0 bases and J by 4 bases, with 21 bases between. The CDR3 consists of 18 residues. Looked up from germline, CDR1 is MNHEY and CDR2 is SVGAGI.

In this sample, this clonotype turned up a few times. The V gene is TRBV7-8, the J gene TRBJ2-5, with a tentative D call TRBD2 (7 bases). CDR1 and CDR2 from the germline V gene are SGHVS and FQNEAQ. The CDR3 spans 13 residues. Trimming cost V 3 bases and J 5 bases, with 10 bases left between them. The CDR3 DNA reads TGTGCCAGCAGCTTTGGGGGGGCCGAGACCCAGTACTTC. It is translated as CASSFGGAETQYF. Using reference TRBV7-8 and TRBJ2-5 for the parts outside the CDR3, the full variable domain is GAGVSQSPRYKVAKRGQDVALRCDPISGHVSLFWYQQALGQGPEFLTYFQNEAQLDKSGLPSDRFFAERPEGSVSTLKIQRTQQEDSAVYLCASSFGGAETQYFGPGTRLLVL.

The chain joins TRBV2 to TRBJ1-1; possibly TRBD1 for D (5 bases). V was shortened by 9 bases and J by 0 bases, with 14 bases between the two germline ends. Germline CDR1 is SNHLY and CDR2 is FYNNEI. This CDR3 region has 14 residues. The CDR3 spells CARGQGVMNTEAFF. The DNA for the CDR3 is TGTGCCAGGGGGCAGGGCGTGATGAACACTGAAGCTTTCTTT. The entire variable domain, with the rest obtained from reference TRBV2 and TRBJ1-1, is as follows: EPEVTQTPSHQVTQMGQEVILRCVPISNHLYFYWYRQILGQKVEFLVSFYNNEISEKSEIFDDQFSVERPDGSNFTLKIRSTKLEDSAMYFCARGQGVMNTEAFFGQGTRLTVV.